A selection of T cell receptor beta chains follows, all from one sample in a study of blood T cell repertoires in COVID-19. Assay used: immunoSEQ multiplex PCR; TCRdb lists only in-frame clones, some missing. The table lists tens of thousands of clones, around 90% of them singletons. The sample taken for sequencing was peripheral blood. The receptors here all came from a man aged 55 to 70 with acute or convalescent COVID-19. The CDR3 runs from the conserved cysteine through the conserved F or W.

J | length | V | CDR3
TRBJ1-2 | 14 | TRBV19 | CASSIDQGLYGYTF
TRBJ1-1 | 14 | TRBV6-5 | CASSRQGRGTEAFF
TRBJ1-1 | 15 | TRBV7-3 | CASSLSLEMNTEAFF
TRBJ1-2 | 15 | TRBV19 | CASSTPGQGVYGYTF
TRBJ1-3 | 16 | TRBV6-6 | CASSTPDRGDGNTIYF
TRBJ1-3 | 13 | TRBV6-6 | CASRGPDGNTIYF
TRBJ2-1 | 16 | TRBV6-2/TRBV6-3 | CASSYGTRGLYNEQFF
TRBJ1-1 | 14 | TRBV5-8 | CASSFGTMNTEAFF
TRBJ2-7 | 14 | TRBV19 | CASSIGLRSYEQYF
TRBJ2-2 | 13 | TRBV29-1 | CSARDRGIGELFF
TRBJ1-1 | 16 | TRBV7-9 | CASSSLGSEAGTEAFF
TRBJ1-5 | 13 | TRBV30 | CAWSVTGNQPQHF
TRBJ1-1 | 17 | TRBV18 | CASSPRGTGGSGTEAFF
TRBJ1-1 | 15 | TRBV7-2 | CASSFQGGMNTEAFF
TRBJ2-2 | 16 | TRBV4-3 | CASSHRTGGITGELFF
TRBJ1-1 | 14 | TRBV4-3 | CASSPGTGDTEAFF
TRBJ1-6 | 18 | TRBV6-2/TRBV6-3 | CASSYVRGSLEANSPLHF
TRBJ1-2 | 14 | TRBV4-2 | CASSQGGGSYGYTF
TRBJ1-5 | 13 | TRBV6-4 | CASPPDSNQPQHF
TRBJ2-7 | 15 | TRBV27 | CASSSNLGTGNEQYF
TRBJ2-1 | 18 | TRBV7-9 | CASSLAKIGGAPVMNQFF
TRBJ1-1 | 15 | TRBV4-3 | CASSHKYNRNTEAFF
TRBJ1-1 | 12 | TRBV9 | CASSETGTEAFF
TRBJ2-1 | 14 | TRBV7-2 | CASTVGGARDEQFF
TRBJ1-1 | 13 | TRBV9 | CASSVGYRTEAFF